The rows below give T cell receptor beta chains drawn from one sample of a study of T-cell memory formation after mild COVID-19. Each CDR3 protein is one row after TCRdb ran MiXCR on the 5' RACE reads. Among about 450,000 distinct CDR3 sequences, more than 20% were seen once, and the ten largest hold roughly 13%. Sequencing was performed on PBMCs or a T cell subset sorted from them (not recorded which). These receptors were taken from an adult woman who had mild COVID-19 (a few samples of this study predate the infection). Cell type and time point are not known. The CDR3 runs from the conserved cysteine through the conserved F or W. The D gene is left open where the match is weak. Part of the rows lack a size; the others show once, few, many or a class for expanded clones.

D,J,length,size,V,DNA,CDR3
NA,TRBJ1-6,12,few,TRBV12-3/TRBV12-4,TGTGCCAGCAGTTTGCGGGGCGGGCCCCTCCACTTT,CASSLRGGPLHF
TRBD2,TRBJ2-1,14,many,TRBV7-9,TGTGCCAGCAGCTTTGCGGGGGGGCTCAATGAGCAGTTCTTC,CASSFAGGLNEQFF
TRBD1,TRBJ2-7,13,many,TRBV4-3,TGCGCCAGCAGCCAGGACAGGGGCCACGAGCAGTACTTC,CASSQDRGHEQYF
NA,TRBJ1-1,14,NA,TRBV20-1,TGCAGTGCTAGCCCACAGCAACGGGGCACTGAAGCTTTCTTT,CSASPQQRGTEAFF
NA,TRBJ2-1,21,NA,TRBV20-1,TGCAGTGCTAGAGATGGGAGGGGGGCTTCCCGACTGCTGAGCTCCTACAATGAGCAGTTCTTC,CSARDGRGASRLLSSYNEQFF
TRBD1,TRBJ1-2,15,NA,TRBV4-1,TGCGCCAGCAGCCAAGAAGGGACAGGGATCTTGGGCTACACCTTC,CASSQEGTGILGYTF
NA,TRBJ2-5,15,NA,TRBV20-1,TGCAGTGCTAGAGACCCGAACCGACCAGGGGAGACCCAGTACTTC,CSARDPNRPGETQYF
TRBD1,TRBJ1-5,15,few,TRBV20-1,TGCAGTGCTAAGGACAGGATCTATAGCAATCAGCCCCAGCATTTT,CSAKDRIYSNQPQHF
NA,TRBJ1-1,11,few,TRBV2,TGTGCCAGCAGTGGGGGGGCGGGAGCTTTCTTT,CASSGGAGAFF
TRBD2,TRBJ2-1,16,few,TRBV24-1,TGTGCCACCAGTGACCGTCGCGGCGGGAGGATCTATGAGCAGTTCTTC,CATSDRRGGRIYEQFF
TRBD1,TRBJ2-7,18,few,TRBV4-1,TGCGCCAGCAGCCAATACCACTCCGGGACAGACCTTTCCTACGAGCAGTACTTC,CASSQYHSGTDLSYEQYF
NA,TRBJ1-1,16,few,TRBV3-1,TGTGCCAGCAGCCCCAACCCTCGCCTAAGCGGCACTGAAGCTTTCTTT,CASSPNPRLSGTEAFF
TRBD1,TRBJ1-5,12,NA,TRBV6-1,TGTGCCAGCAGTGGTTCGACAGGGTCCCAGCATTTT,CASSGSTGSQHF
NA,TRBJ2-3,14,NA,TRBV24-1,TGTGCCACCAGTGATTTCGTCGGGACAGATACGCAGTATTTT,CATSDFVGTDTQYF
TRBD2,TRBJ2-1,16,few,TRBV9,TGTGCCAGCAGCGCGACTAGCGGGAGTTCGTACAATGAGCAGTTCTTC,CASSATSGSSYNEQFF